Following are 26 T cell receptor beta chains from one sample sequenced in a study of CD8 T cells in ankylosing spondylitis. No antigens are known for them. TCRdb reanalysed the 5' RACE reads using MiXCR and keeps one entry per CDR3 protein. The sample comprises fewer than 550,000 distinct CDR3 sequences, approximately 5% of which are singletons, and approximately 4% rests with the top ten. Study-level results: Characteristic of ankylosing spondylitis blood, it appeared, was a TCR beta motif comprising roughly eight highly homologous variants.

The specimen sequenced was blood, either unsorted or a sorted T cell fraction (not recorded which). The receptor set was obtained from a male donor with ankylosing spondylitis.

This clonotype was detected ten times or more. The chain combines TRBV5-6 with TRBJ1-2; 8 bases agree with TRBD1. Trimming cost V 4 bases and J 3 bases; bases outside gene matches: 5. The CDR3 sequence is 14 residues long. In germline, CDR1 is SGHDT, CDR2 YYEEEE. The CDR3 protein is CASSTMDRDYGYTF. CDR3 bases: TGTGCCAGCAGCACCATGGACAGGGACTATGGCTACACCTTC.

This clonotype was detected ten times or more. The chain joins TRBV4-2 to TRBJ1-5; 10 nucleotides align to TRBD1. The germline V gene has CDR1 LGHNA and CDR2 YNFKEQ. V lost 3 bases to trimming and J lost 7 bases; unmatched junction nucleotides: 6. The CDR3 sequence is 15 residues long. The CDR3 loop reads CASSQDRGLLQPQHF. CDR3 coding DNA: TGTGCCAGCAGCCAGGACAGGGGGTTATTACAGCCCCAGCATTTT.

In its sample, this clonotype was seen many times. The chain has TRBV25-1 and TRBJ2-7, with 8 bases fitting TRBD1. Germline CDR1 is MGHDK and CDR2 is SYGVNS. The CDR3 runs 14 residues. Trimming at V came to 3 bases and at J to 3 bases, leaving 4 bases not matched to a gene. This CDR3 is CASSETGVGYEQYF. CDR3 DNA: TGTGCCAGCAGTGAGACAGGGGTTGGCTACGAGCAGTACTTC.

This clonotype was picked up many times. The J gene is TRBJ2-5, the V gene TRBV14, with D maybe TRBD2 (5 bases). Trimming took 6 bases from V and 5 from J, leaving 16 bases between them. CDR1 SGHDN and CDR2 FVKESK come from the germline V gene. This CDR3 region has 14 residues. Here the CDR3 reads CASRSASSVETQYF. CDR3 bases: TGTGCCAGCAGGTCGGCTAGCAGCGTGGAGACCCAGTACTTC.

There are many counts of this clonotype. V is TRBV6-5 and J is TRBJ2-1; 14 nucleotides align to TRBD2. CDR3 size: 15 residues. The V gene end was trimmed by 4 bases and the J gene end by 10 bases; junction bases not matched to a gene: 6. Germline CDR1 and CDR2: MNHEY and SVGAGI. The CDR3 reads CASSFRLAGGREQFF. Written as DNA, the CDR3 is TGTGCCAGCAGTTTCAGACTAGCGGGAGGGAGGGAGCAGTTCTTC.

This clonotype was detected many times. The CDR3: CASTDQGINEKLFF. The CDR3 DNA is TGTGCCAGCACGGATCAGGGGATTAATGAAAAACTGTTTTTT. V and J are TRBV7-2 and TRBJ1-4, with D perhaps TRBD1 (6 bases). V was cut by 7 bases and J by 4 bases, with 13 bases left in between. This CDR3 is built from 14 residues. Germline V gene data show CDR1 as SGHTA and CDR2 as FQGNSA. Full variable domain (outside the CDR3, taken from reference TRBV7-2 and TRBJ1-4): GAGVSQSPSNKVTEKGKDVELRCDPISGHTALYWYRQSLGQGLEFLIYFQGNSAPDKSGLPSDRFSAERTGGSVSTLTIQRTQQEDSAVYLCASTDQGINEKLFFGSGTQLSVL.

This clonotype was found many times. The CDR3 reads CASSPLGGQSEQYF. Here the CDR3 DNA reads TGCGCCAGCAGCCCCCTCGGGGGACAAAGCGAGCAGTACTTC. The chain carries TRBV5-1 and TRBJ2-7; D might be TRBD1 or TRBD2, each matching 6 bases. CDR3 length equals 14 residues. V was shortened by 4 bases and J by 6 bases, with 17 bases between the two germline ends. CDR1 is SGHRS and CDR2 is YFSETQ in the germline V gene. The variable domain in full, completed from reference TRBV5-1 and TRBJ2-7, reads KAGVTQTPRYLIKTRGQQVTLSCSPISGHRSVSWYQQTPGQGLQFLFEYFSETQRNKGNFPGRFSGRQFSNSRSEMNVSTLELGDSALYLCASSPLGGQSEQYFGPGTRLTVT.

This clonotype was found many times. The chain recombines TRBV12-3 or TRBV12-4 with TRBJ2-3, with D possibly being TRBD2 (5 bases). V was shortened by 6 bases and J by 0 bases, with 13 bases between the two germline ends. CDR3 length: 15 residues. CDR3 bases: TGTGCCAGCAGAGACTACCTGAGAAGCACAGATACGCAGTATTTT. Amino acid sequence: CASRDYLRSTDTQYF.

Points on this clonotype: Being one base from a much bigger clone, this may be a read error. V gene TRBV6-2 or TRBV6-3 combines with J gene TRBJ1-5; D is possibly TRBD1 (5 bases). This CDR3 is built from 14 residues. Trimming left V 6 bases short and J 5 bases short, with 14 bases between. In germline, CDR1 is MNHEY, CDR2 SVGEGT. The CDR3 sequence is CASSWAGWDQPQHF. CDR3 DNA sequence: TGTGCCAGCAGCTGGGCAGGGTGGGATCAGCCCCAGCATTTT.

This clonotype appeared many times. As DNA, the CDR3 is TGTGCCAGCTCACCGAACCTAGATCAGCCCCAGCATTTT. It encodes CASSPNLDQPQHF. The rearrangement uses TRBV18 and TRBJ1-5; D remains unclear. The V end was cut by 3 bases, the J end by 5 bases, with 8 bases between. Germline V gene lookup returns CDR1 KGHSH and CDR2 LQKENI. The CDR3 totals 13 residues.

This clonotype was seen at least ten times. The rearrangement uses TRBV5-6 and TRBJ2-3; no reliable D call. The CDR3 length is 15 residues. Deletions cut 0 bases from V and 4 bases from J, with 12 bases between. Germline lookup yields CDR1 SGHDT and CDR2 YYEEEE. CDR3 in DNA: TGTGCCAGCAGCTTGGACGGTGGCGCTTCAGATACGCAGTATTTT. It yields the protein CASSLDGGASDTQYF.

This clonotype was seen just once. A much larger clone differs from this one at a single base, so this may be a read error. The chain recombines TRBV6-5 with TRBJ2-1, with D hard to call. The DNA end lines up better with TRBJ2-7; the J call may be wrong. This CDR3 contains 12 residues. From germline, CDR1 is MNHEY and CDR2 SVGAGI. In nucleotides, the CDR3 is TGTGCCAGCAGTTACACTCGGAGCGAGCAGTACTTC. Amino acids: CASSYTRSEQYF.

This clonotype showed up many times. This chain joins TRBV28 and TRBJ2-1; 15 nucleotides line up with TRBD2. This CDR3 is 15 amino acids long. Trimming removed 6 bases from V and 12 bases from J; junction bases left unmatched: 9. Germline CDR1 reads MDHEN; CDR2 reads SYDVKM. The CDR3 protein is CASRLPGLAGGRQFF. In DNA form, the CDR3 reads TGTGCCAGCAGGCTTCCGGGACTAGCGGGAGGTAGGCAGTTCTTC. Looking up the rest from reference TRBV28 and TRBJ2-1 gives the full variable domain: DVKVTQSSRYLVKRTGEKVFLECVQDMDHENMFWYRQDPGLGLRLIYFSYDVKMKEKGDIPEGYSVSREKKERFSLILESASTNQTSMYLCASRLPGLAGGRQFFGPGTRLTVL.

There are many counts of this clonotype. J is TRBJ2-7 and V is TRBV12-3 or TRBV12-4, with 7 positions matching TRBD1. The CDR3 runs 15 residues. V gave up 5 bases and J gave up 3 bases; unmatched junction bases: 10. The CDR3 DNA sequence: TGTGCCAGCAGTCCACGCCCGGGACAGAACTACGAGCAGTACTTC. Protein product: CASSPRPGQNYEQYF.

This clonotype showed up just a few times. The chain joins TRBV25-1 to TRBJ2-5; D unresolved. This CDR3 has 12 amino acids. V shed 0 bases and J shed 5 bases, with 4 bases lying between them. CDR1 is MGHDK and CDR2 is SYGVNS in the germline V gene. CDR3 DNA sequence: TGTGCCAGCAGTGAATATGGGGAGACCCAGTACTTC. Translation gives CASSEYGETQYF.

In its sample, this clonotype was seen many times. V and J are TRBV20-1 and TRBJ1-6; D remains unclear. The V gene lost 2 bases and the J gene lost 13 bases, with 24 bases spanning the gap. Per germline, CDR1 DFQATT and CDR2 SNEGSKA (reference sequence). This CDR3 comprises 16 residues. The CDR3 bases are TGCAGTGCTAGAATCGCCGGGGTCGCCCTCCATAGTCCCCTCCACTTT. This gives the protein CSARIAGVALHSPLHF.

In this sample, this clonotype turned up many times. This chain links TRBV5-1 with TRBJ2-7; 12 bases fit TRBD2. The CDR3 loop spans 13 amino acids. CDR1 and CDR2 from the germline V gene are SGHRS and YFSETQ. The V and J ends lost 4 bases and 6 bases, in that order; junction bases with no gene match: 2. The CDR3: CASSAGLAGEQYF. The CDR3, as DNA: TGCGCCAGCAGCGCGGGACTAGCGGGCGAGCAGTACTTC.

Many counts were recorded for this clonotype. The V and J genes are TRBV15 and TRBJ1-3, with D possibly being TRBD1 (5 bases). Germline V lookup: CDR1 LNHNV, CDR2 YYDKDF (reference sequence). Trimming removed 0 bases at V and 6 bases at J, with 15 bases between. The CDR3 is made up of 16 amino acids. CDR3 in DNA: TGTGCCACCAGCAGAGATCGAGACAGAGGTTTAAACACCATATATTTT. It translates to CATSRDRDRGLNTIYF.

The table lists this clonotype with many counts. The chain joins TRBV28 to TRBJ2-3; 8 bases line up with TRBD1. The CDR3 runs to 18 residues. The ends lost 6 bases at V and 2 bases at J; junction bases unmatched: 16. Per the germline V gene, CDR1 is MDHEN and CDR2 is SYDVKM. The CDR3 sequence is CASSPPSGTGFSTDTQYF. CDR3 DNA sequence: TGTGCCAGCAGCCCCCCATCTGGGACAGGCTTTTCCACAGATACGCAGTATTTT.

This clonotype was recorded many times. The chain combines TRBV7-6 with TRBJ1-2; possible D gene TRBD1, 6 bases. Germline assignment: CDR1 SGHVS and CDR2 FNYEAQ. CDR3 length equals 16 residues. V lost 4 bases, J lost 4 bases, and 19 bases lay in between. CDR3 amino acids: CASSSKTGARAYGYTF. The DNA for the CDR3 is TGTGCCAGCAGCTCGAAGACAGGAGCCAGGGCCTATGGCTACACCTTC.

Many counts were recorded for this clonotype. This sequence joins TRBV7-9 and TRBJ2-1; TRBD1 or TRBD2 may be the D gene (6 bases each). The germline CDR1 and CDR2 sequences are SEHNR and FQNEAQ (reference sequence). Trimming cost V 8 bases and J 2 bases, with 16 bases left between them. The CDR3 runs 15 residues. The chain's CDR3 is CASHPGVAAYNEQFF. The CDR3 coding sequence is TGTGCCAGCCATCCAGGGGTAGCGGCCTACAATGAGCAGTTCTTC.

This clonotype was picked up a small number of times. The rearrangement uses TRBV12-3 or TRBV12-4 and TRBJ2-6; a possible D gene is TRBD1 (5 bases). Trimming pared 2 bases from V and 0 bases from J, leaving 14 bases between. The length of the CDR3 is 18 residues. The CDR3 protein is CASSLYDSVDSGANVLTF. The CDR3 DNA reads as TGTGCCAGCAGTTTATATGACAGCGTCGACTCTGGGGCCAACGTCCTGACTTTC.

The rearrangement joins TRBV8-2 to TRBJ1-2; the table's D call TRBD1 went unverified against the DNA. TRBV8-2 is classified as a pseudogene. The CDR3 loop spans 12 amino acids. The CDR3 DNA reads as TGTGCCATGGGCCCGGGAGTCATTGGCTACACCTTC. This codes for CAMGPGVIGYTF.

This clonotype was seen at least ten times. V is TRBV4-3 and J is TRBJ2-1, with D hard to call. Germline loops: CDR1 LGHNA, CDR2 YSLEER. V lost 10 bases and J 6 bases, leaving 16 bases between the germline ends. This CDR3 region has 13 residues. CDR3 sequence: CATGVSTLNEQFF. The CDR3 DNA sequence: TGCGCCACCGGAGTTAGCACCCTCAATGAGCAGTTCTTC.

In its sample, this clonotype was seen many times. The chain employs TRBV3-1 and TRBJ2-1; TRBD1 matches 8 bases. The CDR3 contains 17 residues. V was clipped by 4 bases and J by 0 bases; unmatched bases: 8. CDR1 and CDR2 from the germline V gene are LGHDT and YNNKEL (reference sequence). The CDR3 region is CASSLRTGRSSYNEQFF. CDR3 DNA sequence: TGTGCCAGCAGCCTCCGGACAGGGAGGAGCTCCTACAATGAGCAGTTCTTC.

CDR3 residues: CASSLEWPKLSNEKLFF. CDR3 bases: TGTGCCAGCAGCTTAGAGTGGCCGAAATTGTCTAATGAAAAACTGTTTTTT. This rearrangement joins TRBV7-9 to TRBJ1-4, with unresolved D. Per germline, CDR1 SEHNR and CDR2 FQNEAQ (reference sequence). Trimming stripped 1 base from V and 3 bases from J, with 15 bases between. The CDR3 consists of 17 residues.